This T cell receptor beta chain was sequenced in a study of Ad26.COV2.S vaccination and SARS-CoV-2 variants. The V and J ends lost 6 bases and 5 bases respectively, with 11 bases between them. The germline CDR1 and CDR2 sequences are SNHLY and FYNNEI. This CDR3 has 12 amino acids. Produced via immunoSEQ multiplex PCR; TCRdb's table is partial and in-frame only. Of about 480,000 clones detected, roughly nine tenths appear once; the ten largest clones hold about 13%. As to treatment: some 20 received Ad26.COV2.S at low or high dose, single or two shots; about 5 received placebo; per-sample allocation not given. On day 63 after the first injection, vaccine and placebo recipients gave samples.

This clonotype was sampled from a person aged 18-60 years who received the Ad26.COV2.S COVID-19 vaccine or a placebo. Here the sequenced sample was peripheral blood, taken in a trial of Ad26.COV2.S vaccine versus placebo. The chain carries TRBV2 and TRBJ2-7; no clear D gene. The CDR3 DNA follows: TGTGCCAGCAGGGTGGGTCGGGACGAGCAGTACTTC. Translating gives CASRVGRDEQYF.